This T cell receptor (beta chain) was sequenced for a study of shared clonotypes between healthy human individuals. Findings and caveats of the study: Relative to clonotypes present in all four donors, those not shared had lower generation probabilities.

In the authors' workflow: As immunoSEQ supplied junction-only sequences (without quality scores), filtering differed. The assay was immunoSEQ multiplex PCR, and TCRdb's table has in-frame clones only and misses some. V, J and clone size are those of that table, while D and trimming were read from the DNA. The repertoire holds 2,100,000 or so clones, with approximately 94% as singletons. The study drew all its donors from Caucasian adults living in Nashville, Tennessee. CD4+ cells were split into CD45RA+ naive and CD45RA-negative memory subsets. This CDR3 region has 15 residues. CDR1 and CDR2 (germline): KGHSH, LQKENI. Trimming took off 6 bases at V and 6 bases at J, with 20 bases between the two ends. A remark on this clone: Its antigen is still unknown.

The TCR was taken from a man aged 18-30 years in good health. This chain links TRBV18 with TRBJ1-1; possible D gene TRBD1, 5 bases. The sequencing sample was made of naive CD4+ T cells sorted from blood. Subset: CD45RA+ positively selected. Here the CDR3 reads CASSPFGGEHSEAFF. DNA for the CDR3: TGTGCCAGCTCTCCCTTTGGGGGAGAACACTCTGAAGCTTTCTTT.